This T cell receptor (beta chain) was obtained from a study of blood T cells in healthy people across ages. The V gene end was trimmed by 2 bases and the J gene end by 7 bases; junction bases not matched to a gene: 11. The length of the CDR3 is 16 residues. The germline V gene encodes CDR1 SGHTA and CDR2 FQGNSA. It was with a sample-barcoded 5' primer and a J-beta primer mix that a second PCR of about 6 to 12 cycles was run. In TCRdb, the 5' RACE reads were re-called with MiXCR into one record per CDR3 protein. The data show approximately 700,000 distinct CDR3 sequences, about a third seen once. In its sample, this clonotype was seen many times.

V and J are TRBV7-2 and TRBJ2-5; 9 nucleotides line up with TRBD2. Sequencing was performed on blood. This TCR derives from a woman aged 80 or over in good health. In nucleotides, the CDR3 is TGTGCCAGCAGCTTATTCCTAGCGGGACCGTCTGGGACCCAGTACTTC. This codes for CASSLFLAGPSGTQYF.